This passage covers 19 T cell receptor beta chains from one sample sequenced in a study of identical twins (dated by TCRdb to the mid-2010s). Library construction relied on 5' RACE. Sequencing was carried out with an Illumina HiSeq 2000. Through fastp at Q25 and MiXCR, TCRdb rebuilt clones from the public reads, retaining in-frame beta chains. Rows matching on CDR3 protein sequence are summarized as one entry with the most common DNA and genes. The sample table contains about 570,000 distinct CDR3 sequences; only one count was recorded for roughly 9.9% of them. Roughly 3% of the sample comes from the top ten. The sample was also linked to a second study, of yellow fever vaccine responses in identical twins.

Sequenced sample: PBMCs. The origin of the receptors is a woman aged 18-35 years in good health.

This clonotype was counted at least ten times. The chain links TRBV21-1 to TRBJ2-1; the table's D gene call, TRBD2, was not cross checked with the DNA. TRBV21-1 counts as a pseudogene. The CDR3 contains 15 residues. CDR3 loop: CASSGTGTRDNEQFF. Written as DNA, the CDR3 is TGTGCCAGCAGCGGAACAGGGACTAGAGACAATGAGCAGTTCTTC.

The chain links TRBV6-4 to TRBJ2-1, with 8 bases lining up with TRBD2. There are 14 residues in the CDR3. CDR1 MRHNA and CDR2 SNTAGT come from the germline V gene. V shed 0 bases, J shed 6 bases, and the junction held 1 base outside the gene matches. The CDR3 protein is CASSDSGLGNEQFF. CDR3 DNA: TGTGCCAGCAGTGACTCGGGACTAGGCAATGAGCAGTTCTTC.

The rearrangement uses TRBV5-5 and TRBJ2-6; unclear D gene. V was shortened by 4 bases and J by 1 base, with 9 bases between the two germline ends. Germline CDR1 and CDR2: SGHKS and YYEKEE (reference sequence). CDR3 size: 15 residues. In DNA, the CDR3 is TGTGCCAGCAGCACGTGGCCTTCTGGGGCCAACGTCCTGACTTTC. This sequence encodes CASSTWPSGANVLTF. The complete variable domain, with remaining parts taken from reference TRBV5-5 and TRBJ2-6, reads DAGVTQSPTHLIKTRGQQVTLRCSPISGHKSVSWYQQVLGQGPQFIFQYYEKEERGRGNFPDRFSARQFPNYSSELNVNALLLGDSALYLCASSTWPSGANVLTFGAGSRLTVL.

In its sample, this clonotype was seen a few times. The CDR3 protein is CASSLFLLASGANVLTF. Written as DNA, the CDR3 is TGTGCCAGCAGCTTGTTTTTATTAGCCTCTGGGGCCAACGTCCTGACTTTC. The chain is built from TRBV5-8 and TRBJ2-6; unclear D gene. The V end lost 1 base, the J end lost 0 bases, and 11 bases lay between the germline ends. The CDR3 extends over 17 amino acids. The germline CDR1 and CDR2 sequences are SGHTS and YDEGEE.

The V call is TRBV7-2, the J call TRBJ2-5, with 9 bases aligning to TRBD2. The CDR3 consists of 17 residues. V shed 2 bases, J shed 1 base, and the junction held 8 bases outside the gene matches. CDR1 is SGHTA, CDR2 FQGNSA, per germline. The CDR3 DNA reads TGTGCCAGCAGCTTACGCGACGGAGCGGGGGGCCAAGAGACCCAGTACTTC. Translation gives CASSLRDGAGGQETQYF.

This clonotype showed up many times. The rearrangement links TRBV5-1 to TRBJ2-7; TRBD1 is a possible D gene (5 bases). CDR1 is SGHRS, CDR2 YFSETQ, per germline. The CDR3 has 13 residues. Trimming cost V 4 bases and J 7 bases, with 15 bases left between them. This CDR3 reads CASSADRAGEQYF. CDR3 DNA sequence: TGCGCCAGCAGCGCTGACAGAGCTGGGGAGCAGTACTTC.

The gene calls are TRBV5-1 and TRBJ2-7, with 8 bases aligning to TRBD1. The V segment lost 4 bases and the J segment 5 bases; nucleotides outside the gene matches: 8. Germline loops: CDR1 SGHRS, CDR2 YFSETQ. The CDR3 is made up of 14 amino acids. The CDR3 sequence is CASSSGQGANEQYF. CDR3 in DNA: TGCGCCAGCAGCAGTGGACAGGGAGCCAACGAGCAGTACTTC.

V gene TRBV12-3 or TRBV12-4 combines with J gene TRBJ1-6; tentative D call: TRBD1 (6 bases). The CDR3 consists of 12 residues. V gave up 6 bases and J gave up 15 bases, with 15 bases separating them. CDR3 DNA sequence: TGTGCCAGCAGCCGGACCTTAGGGGGCCTCCACTTT. This gives the protein CASSRTLGGLHF.

The chain combines TRBV20-1 with TRBJ2-7; TRBD2 aligns across 15 bases. The germline V gene encodes CDR1 DFQATT and CDR2 SNEGSKA (reference sequence). This CDR3 has 18 residues. V shed 3 bases and J 0 bases; nucleotides not matched to a gene: 9. This CDR3 is CSASGGTSGRSVSYEQYF. For the CDR3, the DNA is TGCAGTGCTAGCGGCGGGACTAGCGGGAGGAGCGTCTCCTACGAGCAGTACTTC.

The gene calls are TRBV29-1 and TRBJ2-1; D not certain. Trimming stripped 1 base from V and 0 bases from J, with 13 bases between. The CDR3 runs to 16 residues. Germline V gene sequence: CDR1 SQVTM, CDR2 ANQGSEA. This chain's CDR3 is CSVEGIVTHSYNEQFF. The CDR3 DNA sequence: TGCAGCGTTGAAGGGATTGTCACCCACTCCTACAATGAGCAGTTCTTC.

In its sample, this clonotype was seen a few times. The rearrangement joins TRBV20-1 to TRBJ1-1; D remains unclear. Germline values: CDR1 DFQATT, CDR2 SNEGSKA (reference sequence). V lost 6 bases to trimming and J lost 5 bases, with 13 bases between them. The CDR3 totals 12 residues. The CDR3 nucleotides read TGCAGTGCGAGTACAGCGTCTACTGAAGCTTTCTTT. It is translated as CSASTASTEAFF.

The chain joins TRBV11-2 to TRBJ2-7; D not resolved. The V end was cut by 2 bases, the J end by 4 bases, with 12 bases between. CDR3 length: 14 amino acids. Germline-derived CDR1 and CDR2 are SGHAT and FQNNGV. DNA of the CDR3: TGTGCCAGCAGCTTATCGGTAGAAGCGTACGAGCAGTACTTC. Protein sequence: CASSLSVEAYEQYF.

At least ten counts were recorded for this clonotype. The V gene is TRBV7-8, the J gene TRBJ1-4, with 10 positions matching TRBD1. The germline V gene encodes CDR1 SGHVS and CDR2 FQNEAQ. This CDR3 is 14 amino acids long. Losses at the gene ends were 5 bases for V and 5 bases for J; bases not matched to a gene: 2. CDR3 coding DNA: TGTGCCAGCAGCCAGGACAGGGGGAATGAAAAACTGTTTTTT. This encodes CASSQDRGNEKLFF.

This clonotype was recorded a few times. The chain couples TRBV29-1 to TRBJ2-1; 8 positions agree with TRBD1. V lost 7 bases, J lost 5 bases, and 7 bases stayed unmatched. Germline assignment: CDR1 SQVTM and CDR2 ANQGSEA. CDR3 size: 13 residues. CDR3 residues: CSAWQGANNEQFF. Written as DNA, the CDR3 is TGCAGCGCCTGGCAGGGGGCAAACAATGAGCAGTTCTTC.

The chain couples TRBV7-8 to TRBJ2-2, with TRBD1 matching 8 bases. The J segment lost 5 bases and the V segment lost 4 bases, leaving 12 bases of the junction unmatched. CDR3 length equals 17 residues. The germline V gene encodes CDR1 SGHVS and CDR2 FQNEAQ. The CDR3 sequence is CASSSQGGLGSTGELFF. Here the CDR3 DNA reads TGTGCCAGCAGCTCACAGGGGGGCTTGGGTAGTACCGGGGAGCTGTTTTTT.

V usage is TRBV6-1 and J usage is TRBJ2-3; a weak D match, TRBD2 (6 bases). The CDR3 is made up of 15 amino acids. Trimming pared 6 bases from V and 4 bases from J, leaving 17 bases between. Germline V CDR1 and CDR2: MNHNS, SASEGT. The CDR3 DNA sequence: TGTGCCAGCAGGGGGGTTGGGGGGTTTGCAGATACGCAGTATTTT. Protein product: CASRGVGGFADTQYF.

The sample holds many counts of this clonotype. V gene TRBV6-5 combines with J gene TRBJ1-2, with 8 bases identical to TRBD1. Trimming cost V 7 bases and J 4 bases; bases outside gene matches: 2. Per the germline V gene, CDR1 is MNHEY and CDR2 is SVGAGI. The CDR3 spans 12 residues. CDR3 coding DNA: TGTGCCAGCACCGGGACAGGCTATGGCTACACCTTC. It codes for CASTGTGYGYTF.

Many counts were recorded for this clonotype. The chain has TRBV6-2 or TRBV6-3 and TRBJ2-3; the D gene is possibly TRBD1 (6 bases). Trimming removed 6 bases from V and 8 bases from J, with 12 bases in between. Germline CDR1 reads MNHEY; CDR2 reads SVGEGT. The length of the CDR3 is 12 residues. The CDR3 region is CASRLGGSTQYF. The CDR3 nucleotides are TGTGCCAGCAGACTAGGGGGAAGTACGCAGTATTTT.

This clonotype was recorded a few times. V usage is TRBV20-1 and J usage is TRBJ2-1, with 10 positions matching TRBD2. CDR1 is DFQATT and CDR2 is SNEGSKA in the germline V gene (reference sequence). V dropped 4 bases and J dropped 0; count of bases not matched to a gene: 6. The CDR3 contains 16 residues. CDR3: CSATGLAVSSYNEQFF. The CDR3 bases are TGCAGTGCTACTGGACTAGCGGTAAGCTCCTACAATGAGCAGTTCTTC.